The 12 T cell receptor beta chains given below trace back to one sample, sequenced in a study of T cell clonotyping in hematopoietic cell transplantation. Here immunoSEQ multiplex PCR was the method, and the copy in TCRdb shows in-frame clones only, minus some. The sample contains 5,500 to 7,000 clones, roughly 80% of which appear only once. This specimen was peripheral blood mononuclear cells, taken 180 days after allogeneic stem cell transplant. All receptors derive from a male patient aged 70 to 80 who had an allogeneic stem cell transplant from an unrelated donor, so T cells may come from the graft donor. Some clones in this sample may be carry-over from other donors' samples.

V usage is TRBV30 and J usage is TRBJ2-7; 9 positions match TRBD2. The V segment lost 4 bases and the J segment 4 bases; nucleotides outside the gene matches: 5. The germline V gene has CDR1 GTSNPN and CDR2 SVGIG (reference sequence). This CDR3 is built from 13 residues. The CDR3 spells CAWNKAGGYEQYF. The CDR3 region has the DNA TGTGCCTGGAACAAGGCGGGAGGGTACGAGCAGTACTTC.

Here the CDR3 reads CAIDRGQSNQPQHF. CDR3 bases: TGTGCCATCGACAGGGGGCAGAGCAATCAGCCCCAGCATTTT. The V gene is TRBV27, the J gene TRBJ1-5, with 10 bases that match TRBD1. The CDR3 has 14 residues. Germline V gene data show CDR1 as MNHEY and CDR2 as SMNVEV (reference sequence). Losses at the gene ends were 10 bases for V and 1 base for J; bases not matched to a gene: 4.

The chain recombines TRBV15 with TRBJ2-3, with unresolved D. The CDR3 consists of 14 residues. Germline V gene lookup returns CDR1 LNHNV and CDR2 YYDKDF (reference sequence). Trimming removed 1 base at V and 4 bases at J, with 9 bases between. CDR3 region: CATSRVRSADTQYF. CDR3 DNA: TGTGCCACCAGCAGAGTACGAAGCGCAGATACGCAGTATTTT.

Only a few counts were recorded for this clone. The V gene is TRBV7-6, the J gene TRBJ1-2; D is uncertain. The germline V gene has CDR1 SGHVS and CDR2 FNYEAQ. V was pared by 1 base and J by 5 bases, with 14 bases between. The CDR3 has 15 residues. CDR3 region: CASSLGTAPSYGYTF. CDR3 nucleotide sequence: TGTGCCAGCAGCTTAGGGACGGCGCCTTCTTATGGCTACACCTTC.

The J gene is TRBJ2-2, the V gene TRBV6-5; 8 bases are a match to TRBD2. CDR3 length equals 15 residues. Germline V gene lookup returns CDR1 MNHEY and CDR2 SVGAGI. The V segment lost 2 bases and the J segment 1 base; nucleotides outside the gene matches: 0. Here the CDR3 reads CASSYAGGNTGELFF. In DNA form, the CDR3 reads TGTGCCAGCAGTTACGCGGGAGGGAACACCGGGGAGCTGTTTTTT.

This clone occurred a few times. The CDR3 region has the DNA TGTGCCAGCTCCCAAGACAGGGGTTTCTATGGCTACACCTTC. Its protein product is CASSQDRGFYGYTF. V and J are TRBV18 and TRBJ1-2, with TRBD1 identical over 8 bases. The CDR3 length is 14 residues. Looked up from germline, CDR1 is KGHSH and CDR2 is LQKENI. J gave up 4 bases and V 6 bases, and 7 bases lay outside the gene matches.

V usage is TRBV18 and J usage is TRBJ2-7; D call uncertain. Per the germline V gene, CDR1 is KGHSH and CDR2 is LQKENI. CDR3 size: 15 residues. The V and J ends lost 0 bases and 1 base respectively, with 10 bases between them. For the CDR3, the DNA is TGTGCCAGCTCACCACCAGGAGCAAGATCCTACGAGCAGTACTTC. Translation: CASSPPGARSYEQYF.

This chain joins TRBV7-9 and TRBJ1-1, with unresolved D. This CDR3 has 11 amino acids. The ends were cut back, 5 bases at V and 10 bases at J, with 11 bases in the middle. Germline V gene sequence: CDR1 SEHNR, CDR2 FQNEAQ (reference sequence). The CDR3 protein is CASSLEVLAFF. CDR3 nucleotides: TGTGCCAGCAGCCTTGAAGTGCTAGCTTTCTTT.

The chain has TRBV7-2 and TRBJ2-7, with D possibly matching TRBD1 (6 bases). The CDR3 consists of 16 residues. Looked up from germline, CDR1 is SGHTA and CDR2 is FQGNSA. V was clipped by 5 bases and J by 3 bases, with 20 bases between them. The CDR3 sequence is CASSPGGQRPRYEQYF. The CDR3 DNA reads as TGTGCCAGCAGCCCAGGTGGACAGCGTCCACGCTACGAGCAGTACTTC. The variable domain in full, completed from reference TRBV7-2 and TRBJ2-7, reads GAGVSQSPSNKVTEKGKDVELRCDPISGHTALYWYRQSLGQGLEFLIYFQGNSAPDKSGLPSDRFSAERTGGSVSTLTIQRTQQEDSAVYLCASSPGGQRPRYEQYFGPGTRLTVT.

The chain carries TRBV7-2 and TRBJ2-2; D gene ambiguous. Germline V gene sequence: CDR1 SGHTA, CDR2 FQGNSA. The CDR3 has 14 residues. V dropped 0 bases and J dropped 9 bases, with 11 bases sitting between them. DNA for the CDR3: TGTGCCAGCAGCTTAGCTGCTAGTTCAAGGGAGCTGTTTTTT. Its protein is CASSLAASSRELFF.

V is TRBV28 and J is TRBJ2-5; possibly TRBD1 for D (6 bases). The CDR3 has 13 amino acids. Germline loops: CDR1 MDHEN, CDR2 SYDVKM. V dropped 5 bases and J dropped 2 bases, with 9 bases sitting between them. For the CDR3, the DNA is TGTGCCAGCAGTACCGGACAGCAAGAGACCCAGTACTTC. Protein: CASSTGQQETQYF.

The V and J genes are TRBV6-6 and TRBJ2-7; TRBD2 matches 8 bases. Germline trimming cut 0 bases from V and 2 bases from J; bases unmatched to any gene: 0. Germline loops: CDR1 MNHNY, CDR2 SVGAGI (reference sequence). The CDR3 length is 14 residues. The CDR3 bases are TGTGCCAGCAGTTACTCGGGACTAGCCTACGAGCAGTACTTC. Amino acids: CASSYSGLAYEQYF.